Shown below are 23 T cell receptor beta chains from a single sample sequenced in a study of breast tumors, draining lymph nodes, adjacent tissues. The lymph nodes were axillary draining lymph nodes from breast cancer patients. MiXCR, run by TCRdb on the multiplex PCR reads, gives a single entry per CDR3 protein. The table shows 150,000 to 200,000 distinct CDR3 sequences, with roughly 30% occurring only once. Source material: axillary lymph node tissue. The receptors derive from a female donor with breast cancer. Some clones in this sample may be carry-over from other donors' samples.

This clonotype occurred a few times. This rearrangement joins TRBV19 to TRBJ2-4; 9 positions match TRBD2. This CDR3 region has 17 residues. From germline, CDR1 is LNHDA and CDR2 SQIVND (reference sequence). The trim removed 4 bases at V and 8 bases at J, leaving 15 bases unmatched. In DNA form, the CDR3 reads TGTGCCAGTAGTAAACGATGCGGGAGGGGCGGTAAGGACATTCAGTACTTC. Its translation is CASSKRCGRGGKDIQYF.

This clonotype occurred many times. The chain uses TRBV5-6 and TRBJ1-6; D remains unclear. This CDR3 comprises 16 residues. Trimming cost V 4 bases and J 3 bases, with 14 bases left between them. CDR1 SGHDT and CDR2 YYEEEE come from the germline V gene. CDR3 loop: CASSPSEALYNSPLHF. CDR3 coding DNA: TGTGCCAGCAGCCCCTCGGAGGCCCTCTATAATTCACCCCTCCACTTT.

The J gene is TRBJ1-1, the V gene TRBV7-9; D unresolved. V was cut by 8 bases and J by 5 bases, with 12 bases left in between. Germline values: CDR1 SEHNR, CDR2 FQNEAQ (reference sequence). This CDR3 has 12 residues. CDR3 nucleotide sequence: TGTGCCAGCTTGCAGGCGCAGACTGAAGCTTTCTTT. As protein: CASLQAQTEAFF.

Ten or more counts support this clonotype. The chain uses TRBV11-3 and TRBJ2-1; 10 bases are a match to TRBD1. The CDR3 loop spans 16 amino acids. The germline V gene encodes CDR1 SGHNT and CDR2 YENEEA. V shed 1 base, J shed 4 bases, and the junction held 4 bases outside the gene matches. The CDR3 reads CASSLGGTGVYNEQFF. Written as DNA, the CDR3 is TGTGCCAGCAGCTTAGGGGGGACAGGGGTTTACAATGAGCAGTTCTTC.

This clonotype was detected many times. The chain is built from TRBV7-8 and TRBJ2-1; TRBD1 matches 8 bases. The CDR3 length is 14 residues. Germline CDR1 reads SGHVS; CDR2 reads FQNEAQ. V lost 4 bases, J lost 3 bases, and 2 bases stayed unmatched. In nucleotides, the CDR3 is TGTGCCAGCAGCTACGACAGGGGCTACAATGAGCAGTTCTTC. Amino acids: CASSYDRGYNEQFF.

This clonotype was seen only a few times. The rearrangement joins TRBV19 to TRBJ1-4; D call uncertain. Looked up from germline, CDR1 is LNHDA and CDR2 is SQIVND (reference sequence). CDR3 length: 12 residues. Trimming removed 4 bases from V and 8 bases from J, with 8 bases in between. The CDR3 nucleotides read TGTGCCAGTAGTAGGGTGGGGGAAAAACTGTTTTTT. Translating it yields CASSRVGEKLFF.

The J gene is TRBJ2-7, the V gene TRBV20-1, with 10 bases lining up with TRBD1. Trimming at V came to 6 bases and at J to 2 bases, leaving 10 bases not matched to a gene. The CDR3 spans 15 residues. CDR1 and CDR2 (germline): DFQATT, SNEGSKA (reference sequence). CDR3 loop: CSAQPRTGGTYEQYF. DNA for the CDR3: TGCAGTGCACAACCTAGGACAGGGGGGACCTACGAGCAGTACTTC.

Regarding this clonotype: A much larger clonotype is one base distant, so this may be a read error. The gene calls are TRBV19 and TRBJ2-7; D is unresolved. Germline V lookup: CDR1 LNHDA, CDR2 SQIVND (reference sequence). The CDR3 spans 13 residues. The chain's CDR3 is CASGIDLPYEQYF. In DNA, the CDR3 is TGTGCCAGTGGTATAGATCTCCCCTACGAGCAGTACTTC.

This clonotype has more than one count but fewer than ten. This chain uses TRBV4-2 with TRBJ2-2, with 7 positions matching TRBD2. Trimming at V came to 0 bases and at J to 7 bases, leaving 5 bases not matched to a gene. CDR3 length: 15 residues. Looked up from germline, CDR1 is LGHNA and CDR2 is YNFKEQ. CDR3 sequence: CASSQDRRTSGELFF. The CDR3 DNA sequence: TGTGCCAGCAGCCAAGATCGGAGGACTAGCGGGGAGCTGTTTTTT.

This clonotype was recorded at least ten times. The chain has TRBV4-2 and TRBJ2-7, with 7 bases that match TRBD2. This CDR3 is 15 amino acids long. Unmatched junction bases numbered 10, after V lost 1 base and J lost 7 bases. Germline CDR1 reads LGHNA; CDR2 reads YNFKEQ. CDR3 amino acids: CASSQAMGLRWEQYF. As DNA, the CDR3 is TGTGCCAGCAGCCAAGCGATGGGACTACGGTGGGAGCAGTACTTC.

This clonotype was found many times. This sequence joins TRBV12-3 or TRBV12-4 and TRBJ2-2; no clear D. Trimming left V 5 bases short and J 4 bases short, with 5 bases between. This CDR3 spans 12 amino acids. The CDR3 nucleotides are TGTGCCAGCAGTCCCCCCACCGGGGAGCTGTTTTTT. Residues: CASSPPTGELFF.

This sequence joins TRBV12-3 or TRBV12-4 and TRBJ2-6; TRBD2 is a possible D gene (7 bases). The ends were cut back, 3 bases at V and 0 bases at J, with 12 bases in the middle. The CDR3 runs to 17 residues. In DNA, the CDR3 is TGTGCCAGCAGTTTTACAGGGACTACCTCTGGGGCCAACGTCCTGACTTTC. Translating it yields CASSFTGTTSGANVLTF.

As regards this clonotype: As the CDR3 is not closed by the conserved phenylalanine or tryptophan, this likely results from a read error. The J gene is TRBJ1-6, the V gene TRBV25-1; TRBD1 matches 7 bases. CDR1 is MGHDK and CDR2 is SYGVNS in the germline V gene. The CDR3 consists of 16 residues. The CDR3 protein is CASGEDRSSYNSPLHS. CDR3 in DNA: TGTGCCAGCGGGGAGGACAGGAGCTCCTATAATTCCCCCCTCCACTCT.

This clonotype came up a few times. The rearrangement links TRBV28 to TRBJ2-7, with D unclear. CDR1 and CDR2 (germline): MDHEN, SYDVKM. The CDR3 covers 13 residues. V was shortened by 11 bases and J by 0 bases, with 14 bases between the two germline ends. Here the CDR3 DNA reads TGTGCCGCCACGACCCGGAGCTCCTACGAGCAGTACTTC. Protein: CAATTRSSYEQYF.

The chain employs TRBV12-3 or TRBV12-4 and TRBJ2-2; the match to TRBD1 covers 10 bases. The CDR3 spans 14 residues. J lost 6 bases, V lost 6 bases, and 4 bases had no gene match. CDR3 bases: TGTGCCAGCAGGCTGACAGGGGGCTCCGGGGAGCTGTTTTTT. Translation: CASRLTGGSGELFF.

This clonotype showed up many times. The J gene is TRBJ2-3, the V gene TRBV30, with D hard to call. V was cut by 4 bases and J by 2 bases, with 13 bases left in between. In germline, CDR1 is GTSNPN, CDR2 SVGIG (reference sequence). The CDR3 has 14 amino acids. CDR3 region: CAWTRNSDTDTQYF. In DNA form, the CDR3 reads TGTGCCTGGACGAGGAACAGCGACACAGATACGCAGTATTTT. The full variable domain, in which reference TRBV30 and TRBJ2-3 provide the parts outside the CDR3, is SQTIHQWPATLVQPVGSPLSLECTVEGTSNPNLYWYRQAAGRGLQLLFYSVGIGQISSEVPQNLSASRPQDRQFILSSKKLLLSDSGFYLCAWTRNSDTDTQYFGPGTRLTVL.

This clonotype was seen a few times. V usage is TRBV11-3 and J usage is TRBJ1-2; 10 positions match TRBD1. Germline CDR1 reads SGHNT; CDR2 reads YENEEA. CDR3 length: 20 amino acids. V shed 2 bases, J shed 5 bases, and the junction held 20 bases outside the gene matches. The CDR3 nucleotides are TGTGCCAGCAGCTTAACCCTACCCCCTCGGACAGGGGGGGTGCTTTATGGCTACACCTTC. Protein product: CASSLTLPPRTGGVLYGYTF. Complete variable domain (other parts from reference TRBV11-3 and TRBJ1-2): EAGVVQSPRYKIIEKKQPVAFWCNPISGHNTLYWYLQNLGQGPELLIRYENEEAVDDSQLPKDRFSAERLKGVDSTLKIQPAELGDSAVYLCASSLTLPPRTGGVLYGYTFGSGTRLTVV.

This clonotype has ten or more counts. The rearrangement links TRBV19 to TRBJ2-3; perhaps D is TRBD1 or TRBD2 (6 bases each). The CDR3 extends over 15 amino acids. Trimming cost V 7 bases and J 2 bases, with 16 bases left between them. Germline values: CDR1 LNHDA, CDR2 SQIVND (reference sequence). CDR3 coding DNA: TGTGCCAGTAAAGGGGGAGGCATACTCACAGATACGCAGTATTTT. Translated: CASKGGGILTDTQYF.

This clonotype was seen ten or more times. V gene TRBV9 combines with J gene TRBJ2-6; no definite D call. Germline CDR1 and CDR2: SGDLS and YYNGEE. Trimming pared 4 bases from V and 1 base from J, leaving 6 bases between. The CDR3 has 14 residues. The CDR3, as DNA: TGTGCCAGCAGCAGTAAATCTGGGGCCAACGTCCTGACTTTC. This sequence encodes CASSSKSGANVLTF.

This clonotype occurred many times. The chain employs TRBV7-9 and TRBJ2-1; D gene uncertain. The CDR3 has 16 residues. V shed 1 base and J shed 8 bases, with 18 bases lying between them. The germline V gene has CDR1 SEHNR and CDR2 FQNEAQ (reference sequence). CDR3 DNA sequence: TGTGCCAGCAGCTTAGTTCAGCTAAGTCAATATGATGAGCAGTTCTTC. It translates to CASSLVQLSQYDEQFF.

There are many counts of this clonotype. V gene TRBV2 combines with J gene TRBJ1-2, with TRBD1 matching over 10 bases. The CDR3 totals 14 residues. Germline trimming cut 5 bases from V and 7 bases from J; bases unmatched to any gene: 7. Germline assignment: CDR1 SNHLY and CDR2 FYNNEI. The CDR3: CASSPDRGRFGYTF. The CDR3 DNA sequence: TGTGCCAGCAGTCCCGACAGGGGGCGTTTTGGCTACACCTTC.

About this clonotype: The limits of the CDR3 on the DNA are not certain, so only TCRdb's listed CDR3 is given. CDR3 residues: CASSLDRGDEQYFGELFF. The chain links TRBV7-3 to TRBJ2-2; the table's D call, TRBD1, was not checked against the DNA. Termini included, the CDR3 measures 18 amino acids. The germline V gene encodes CDR1 SGHTA and CDR2 FQGTGA.

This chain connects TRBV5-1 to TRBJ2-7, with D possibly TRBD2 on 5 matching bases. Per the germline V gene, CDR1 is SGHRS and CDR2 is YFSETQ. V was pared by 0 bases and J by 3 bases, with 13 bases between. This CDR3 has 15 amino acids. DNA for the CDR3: TGCGCCAGCAGCTTGGGCCAGACGGGATACTACGAGCAGTACTTC. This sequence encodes CASSLGQTGYYEQYF.